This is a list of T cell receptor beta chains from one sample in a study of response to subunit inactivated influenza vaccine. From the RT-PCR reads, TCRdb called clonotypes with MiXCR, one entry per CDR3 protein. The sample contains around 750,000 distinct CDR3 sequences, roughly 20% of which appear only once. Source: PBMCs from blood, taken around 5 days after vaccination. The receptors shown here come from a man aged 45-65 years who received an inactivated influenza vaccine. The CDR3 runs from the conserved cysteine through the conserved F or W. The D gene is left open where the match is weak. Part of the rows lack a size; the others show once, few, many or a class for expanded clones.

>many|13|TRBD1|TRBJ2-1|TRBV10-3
CAIRGTGKDEQFF
TGTGCCATCAGGGGGACAGGGAAGGATGAGCAGTTCTTC
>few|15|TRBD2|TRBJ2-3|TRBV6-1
CASSTYSGSTDTQYF
TGTGCCAGCAGTACCTATAGCGGGAGCACAGATACGCAGTATTTT
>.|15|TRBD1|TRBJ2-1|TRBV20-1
CSATSRTGVTNEQFF
TGCAGTGCTACATCTAGGACAGGGGTAACCAATGAGCAGTTCTTC
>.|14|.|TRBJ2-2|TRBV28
CASSLRQAAGELFF
TGTGCCAGCAGTTTAAGACAGGCGGCCGGGGAGCTGTTTTTT
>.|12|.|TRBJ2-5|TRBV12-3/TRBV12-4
CASRDGKETQYF
TGTGCCAGCAGGGACGGAAAAGAGACCCAGTACTTC
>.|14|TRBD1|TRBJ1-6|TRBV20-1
CSARVQGYNSPLHF
TGCAGTGCTAGGGTACAGGGGTATAATTCACCCCTCCACTTT
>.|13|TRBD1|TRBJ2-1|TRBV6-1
CASSRSGQDLKFF
TGTGCCAGCAGTAGGTCGGGACAGGATCTTAAGTTCTTC
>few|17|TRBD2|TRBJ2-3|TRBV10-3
CAISEGQTSGNTDTQYF
TGTGCCATCAGTGAGGGACAGACTAGCGGGAACACAGATACGCAGTATTTT
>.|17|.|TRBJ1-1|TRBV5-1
CASSLTTGPALNTEAFF
TGCGCCAGCAGCTTGACTACAGGGCCCGCTTTGAACACTGAAGCTTTCTTT
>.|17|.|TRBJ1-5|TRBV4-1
CASSQEVQGWGNQPQHF
TGCGCCAGCAGCCAAGAAGTTCAGGGGTGGGGCAATCAGCCCCAGCATTTT
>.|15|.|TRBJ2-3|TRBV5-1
CASSPGPGGTDTQYF
TGCGCCAGCAGCCCTGGACCGGGGGGCACAGATACGCAGTATTTT
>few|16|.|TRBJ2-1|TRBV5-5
CASSWPTGTANNEQFF
TGTGCCAGCAGCTGGCCGACCGGGACGGCAAACAATGAGCAGTTCTTC
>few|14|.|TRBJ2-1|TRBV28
CASSLLRVTNEQFF
TGTGCCAGCAGTTTACTCAGGGTTACAAATGAGCAGTTCTTC
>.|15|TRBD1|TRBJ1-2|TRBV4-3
CASSQNWEQGGGYTF
TGCGCCAGCAGCCAAAATTGGGAACAGGGGGGAGGCTACACCTTC
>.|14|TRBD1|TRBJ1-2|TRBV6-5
CASSSRGQNYGYTF
TGTGCCAGCAGTTCTCGGGGACAGAACTATGGCTACACCTTC
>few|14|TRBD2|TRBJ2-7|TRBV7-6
CASSQAGDIYEQYF
TGTGCCAGCAGCCAAGCGGGAGATATATACGAGCAGTACTTC
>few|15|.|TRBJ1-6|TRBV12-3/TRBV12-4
CASSRTPRNNSPLHF
TGTGCCAGCAGTCGGACGCCTCGTAATAATTCACCCCTCCACTTT
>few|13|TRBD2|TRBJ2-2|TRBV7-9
CASRGLASGELFF
TGTGCCAGCAGAGGACTAGCGTCCGGGGAGCTGTTTTTT
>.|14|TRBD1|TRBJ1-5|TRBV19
CASRQTGDTQPQHF
TGTGCCAGTAGACAGACAGGGGACACTCAGCCCCAGCATTTT
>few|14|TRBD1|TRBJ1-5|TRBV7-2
CASRVTGGNQPQHF
TGTGCCAGCAGGGTAACAGGGGGCAATCAGCCCCAGCATTTT
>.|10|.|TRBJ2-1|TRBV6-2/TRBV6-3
CASGKNEQFF
TGTGCCAGCGGCAAGAATGAGCAGTTCTTC
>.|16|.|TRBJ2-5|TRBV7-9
CASSLVVFGTEETQYF
TGTGCCAGCAGCTTAGTGGTTTTCGGTACTGAAGAGACCCAGTACTTC
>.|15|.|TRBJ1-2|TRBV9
CASSLDPVNGYGYTF
TGTGCCAGCAGCCTGGACCCGGTGAATGGCTATGGCTACACCTTC
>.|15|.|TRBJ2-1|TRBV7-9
CASSFGQSSYNEQFF
TGTGCCAGCAGCTTTGGGCAGAGCTCCTACAATGAGCAGTTCTTC
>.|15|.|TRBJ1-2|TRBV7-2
CASRAQLTGNYGYTF
TGTGCCAGCAGAGCTCAATTGACAGGAAACTATGGCTACACCTTC
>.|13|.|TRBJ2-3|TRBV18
CASSPSRSDTQYF
TGTGCCAGCTCACCATCCCGGAGTGATACGCAGTATTTT
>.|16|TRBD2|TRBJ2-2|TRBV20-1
CSARAPGLAGTGELFF
TGCAGTGCTAGAGCCCCGGGACTAGCGGGCACCGGGGAGCTGTTTTTT
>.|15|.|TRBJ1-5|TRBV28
CASSLRRASNQPQHF
TGTGCCAGCAGTTTGCGCAGGGCTAGCAATCAGCCCCAGCATTTT
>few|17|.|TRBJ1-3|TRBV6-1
CASSRLGGTSSGNTIYF
TGTGCCAGCAGCCGACTGGGGGGGACGAGCTCTGGAAACACCATATATTTT
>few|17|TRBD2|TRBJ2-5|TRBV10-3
CAISEDSSGRSRETQYF
TGTGCCATCAGTGAGGATTCGAGCGGGAGGTCGAGAGAGACCCAGTACTTC
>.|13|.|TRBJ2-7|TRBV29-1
CSVVGGNSYEQYF
TGCAGCGTTGTGGGCGGGAACTCCTACGAGCAGTACTTC
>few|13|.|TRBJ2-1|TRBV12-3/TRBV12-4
CASSLGSHNEQFF
TGTGCCAGCAGTTTAGGGAGCCACAATGAGCAGTTCTTC
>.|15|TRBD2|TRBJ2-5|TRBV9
CASSARAGEGETQYF
TGTGCCAGCAGCGCTCGAGCGGGAGAGGGTGAGACCCAGTACTTC
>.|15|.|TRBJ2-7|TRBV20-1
CSARILGLHSYEQYF
TGCAGTGCTAGGATTCTGGGACTCCACTCCTACGAGCAGTACTTC
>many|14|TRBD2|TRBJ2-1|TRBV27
CASRGLAGGSEQFF
TGTGCCAGCAGGGGACTAGCGGGAGGTAGTGAGCAGTTCTTC
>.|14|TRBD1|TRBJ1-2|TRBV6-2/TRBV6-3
CASRRDRGGYGYTF
TGTGCCAGCAGACGGGACAGGGGTGGCTATGGCTACACCTTC
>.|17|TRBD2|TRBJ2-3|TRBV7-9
CASSLGLLAASTDTQYF
TGTGCCAGCAGCTTAGGTCTACTAGCGGCTAGCACAGATACGCAGTATTTT
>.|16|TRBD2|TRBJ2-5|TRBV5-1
CASSSWTSGGKETQYF
TGCGCCAGCAGCTCTTGGACTAGCGGGGGGAAAGAGACCCAGTACTTC
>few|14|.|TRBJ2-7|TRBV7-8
CASSLNGGGYEQYF
TGTGCCAGCAGCTTAAACGGGGGTGGCTACGAGCAGTACTTC
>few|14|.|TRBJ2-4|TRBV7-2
CASSFYGAGNIQYF
TGTGCCAGCAGCTTTTATGGGGCCGGAAACATTCAGTACTTC
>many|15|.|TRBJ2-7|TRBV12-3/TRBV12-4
CASSPLGGDSYEQYF
TGTGCCAGCAGCCCGTTGGGCGGCGACTCCTACGAGCAGTACTTC
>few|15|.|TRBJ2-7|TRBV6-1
CASRGGPPYSYEQYF
TGTGCCAGCAGGGGGGGACCGCCATACTCCTACGAGCAGTACTTC